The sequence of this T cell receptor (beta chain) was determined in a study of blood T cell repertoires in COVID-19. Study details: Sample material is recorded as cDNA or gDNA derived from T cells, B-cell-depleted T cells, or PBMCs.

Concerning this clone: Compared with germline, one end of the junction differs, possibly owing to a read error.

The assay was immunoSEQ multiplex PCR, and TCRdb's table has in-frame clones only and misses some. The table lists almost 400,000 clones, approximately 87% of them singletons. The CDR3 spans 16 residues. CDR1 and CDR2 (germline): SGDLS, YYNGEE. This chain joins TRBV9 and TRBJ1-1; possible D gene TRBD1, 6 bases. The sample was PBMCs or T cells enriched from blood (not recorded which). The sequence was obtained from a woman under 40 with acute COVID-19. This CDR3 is CASSVDGGVANAEAFF. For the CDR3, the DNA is TGTGCCAGCAGCGTAGATGGGGGCGTTGCGAACGCTGAAGCTTTCTTT.